These 16 T cell receptor beta chains share one sample of origin, sequenced in a study of response to subunit inactivated influenza vaccine. One entry per CDR3 protein results from TCRdb running MiXCR on the RT-PCR reads. The data contain about 650,000 distinct CDR3 sequences, around 15% of them singletons. Sequencing used PBMCs from blood, obtained 14 to 15 days before vaccination. These receptors were obtained from a man aged 45 to 65 who received an inactivated influenza vaccine.

The chain carries TRBV4-1 and TRBJ1-1; possible D gene TRBD1, 6 bases. The V end was cut by 0 bases, the J end by 11 bases, with 13 bases between. Germline V lookup: CDR1 MGHRA, CDR2 YSYEKL. The CDR3 has 13 residues. The CDR3 DNA sequence: TGCGCCAGCAGCCAAGATCAGGGGCGAGTGGCTTTCTTT. Its translation is CASSQDQGRVAFF.

The table lists this clonotype with a few counts. The V and J genes are TRBV9 and TRBJ2-3; 7 bases match TRBD2. J was trimmed by 3 bases and V by 0 bases; bases with no gene match: 7. CDR3 length: 16 amino acids. Germline V gene lookup returns CDR1 SGDLS and CDR2 YYNGEE. The CDR3 spells CASSVEAGVSTDTQYF. CDR3 bases: TGTGCCAGCAGCGTAGAGGCGGGAGTATCTACAGATACGCAGTATTTT.

This clonotype was detected a few times. This chain uses TRBV2 with TRBJ2-3, with a possible D match to TRBD2 (6 bases). Trimming took 7 bases from V and 0 from J, leaving 14 bases between them. Germline values: CDR1 SNHLY, CDR2 FYNNEI. The CDR3 runs to 15 residues. CDR3 amino acids: CASKSRSGSTDTQYF. CDR3 in DNA: TGTGCCAGCAAGTCTCGTAGCGGAAGCACAGATACGCAGTATTTT.

This clonotype was seen at least ten times. This rearrangement joins TRBV4-3 to TRBJ1-4, with a tentative D call TRBD1 (6 bases). The CDR3 spans 18 residues. Germline V lookup: CDR1 LGHNA, CDR2 YSLEER. With 0 bases removed from V and 2 bases from J, the gap between germline ends came to 16 bases. The CDR3 protein is CASSQDLQGGSTNEKLFF. CDR3 DNA sequence: TGCGCCAGCAGCCAAGATTTACAGGGCGGTTCGACTAATGAAAAACTGTTTTTT.

There are a few counts of this clonotype. The V and J genes are TRBV6-5 and TRBJ1-2, with 10 positions matching TRBD1. Germline trimming cut 1 base from V and 2 bases from J; bases unmatched to any gene: 4. Per germline, CDR1 MNHEY and CDR2 SVGAGI. This CDR3 comprises 16 residues. CDR3 protein: CASSYLRDRGNYGYTF. In DNA form, the CDR3 reads TGTGCCAGCAGTTACTTAAGGGACAGGGGCAACTATGGCTACACCTTC.

The table lists this clonotype with a few counts. The chain couples TRBV11-2 to TRBJ1-4; the D gene is possibly TRBD1 (5 bases). V lost 5 bases and J lost 7, with 26 bases in between. This CDR3 is built from 18 residues. Germline V gene data show CDR1 as SGHAT and CDR2 as FQNNGV. The CDR3 is CASSPGRGYGALSEKLFF. CDR3 nucleotides: TGTGCCAGCAGCCCTGGGCGGGGCTACGGGGCTTTGAGTGAAAAACTGTTTTTT. Full variable domain (missing parts from reference TRBV11-2 and TRBJ1-4): EAGVAQSPRYKIIEKRQSVAFWCNPISGHATLYWYQQILGQGPKLLIQFQNNGVVDDSQLPKDRFSAERLKGVDSTLKIQPAKLEDSAVYLCASSPGRGYGALSEKLFFGSGTQLSVL.

This clonotype occurred a few times. The genes are TRBV20-1 and TRBJ1-1; D may be TRBD1 (5 bases). The CDR3 totals 14 residues. V dropped 2 bases and J dropped 7 bases, with 17 bases sitting between them. Germline values: CDR1 DFQATT, CDR2 SNEGSKA (reference sequence). The CDR3: CSARNPTDYLEAFF. The CDR3 DNA sequence: TGCAGTGCTAGAAACCCGACAGACTACCTTGAAGCTTTCTTT.

The V and J genes are TRBV12-3 or TRBV12-4 and TRBJ2-6, with TRBD1 matching 9 bases. The CDR3 is 15 amino acids. J gave up 2 bases and V 8 bases, and 4 bases lay outside the gene matches. CDR3 amino acids: CASGTGTPGANVLTF. CDR3 sequence (DNA): TGTGCCAGCGGGACAGGGACCCCTGGGGCCAACGTCCTGACTTTC.

This clonotype appeared a few times. V is TRBV4-3 and J is TRBJ1-1; the match to TRBD1 covers 12 bases. Trimming cost V 2 bases and J 6 bases; bases outside gene matches: 4. CDR3 size: 15 residues. The germline CDR1 and CDR2 sequences are LGHNA and YSLEER. The CDR3 is CASSQLGQGAAEAFF. The CDR3 coding sequence is TGCGCCAGCAGCCAACTGGGACAGGGGGCAGCTGAAGCTTTCTTT.

This clonotype was recorded a few times. The V gene is TRBV7-2, the J gene TRBJ1-2; 10 bases map to TRBD1. CDR1 SGHTA and CDR2 FQGNSA come from the germline V gene. The CDR3 totals 15 residues. After removal of 5 bases from V and 4 bases from J, the junction contained 7 bases not matched to a gene. The CDR3 DNA is TGTGCCAGCAGCGCGGGACAGGGGATGGGCTATGGCTACACCTTC. It is translated as CASSAGQGMGYGYTF.

CDR3 coding DNA: TGCGCCAGCAGCCAAGACGTTAGGGACAGTTTCTATGGCTACACCTTC. Amino acids: CASSQDVRDSFYGYTF. The chain uses TRBV4-3 and TRBJ1-2; TRBD1 matches 7 bases. This CDR3 region has 16 residues. Germline CDR1 and CDR2: LGHNA and YSLEER. The trim removed 0 bases at V and 4 bases at J, leaving 8 bases unmatched.

This clonotype has only a few counts. The chain links TRBV12-3 or TRBV12-4 to TRBJ1-2; no clear D gene. V lost 3 bases and J lost 2, with 10 bases in between. The CDR3 has 14 amino acids. The CDR3 DNA sequence: TGTGCCAGCAGTTTTCGGTTTAGGAACTATGGCTACACCTTC. Translation gives CASSFRFRNYGYTF.

This clonotype has only a few counts. The chain carries TRBV12-3 or TRBV12-4 and TRBJ2-5; the D is unclear. V lost 3 bases, J lost 1 base, and 9 bases lay in between. The CDR3 has 14 amino acids. Here the CDR3 reads CASSFLHGQETQYF. The CDR3 DNA sequence: TGTGCCAGCAGTTTCCTGCACGGCCAAGAGACCCAGTACTTC.

The chain is built from TRBV15 and TRBJ2-4; no clear D. Per germline, CDR1 LNHNV and CDR2 YYDKDF (reference sequence). The CDR3 extends over 15 amino acids. Trimming cost V 0 bases and J 1 base, with 7 bases left between them. In DNA form, the CDR3 reads TGTGCCACCAGCAGAGATTTCCTGGCCAAAAACATTCAGTACTTC. Amino acid sequence: CATSRDFLAKNIQYF.

This clonotype was observed a few times. CDR3 sequence: CASRHGWGQSTDTQYF. The CDR3 bases are TGTGCCAGCAGGCACGGATGGGGGCAGAGCACAGATACGCAGTATTTT. The rearrangement joins TRBV7-9 to TRBJ2-3, with TRBD1 as a possible D gene (6 bases). Germline assignment: CDR1 SEHNR and CDR2 FQNEAQ (reference sequence). V was shortened by 6 bases and J by 0 bases, with 16 bases between the two germline ends. CDR3 length: 16 amino acids.

This clonotype was seen a few times. This rearrangement joins TRBV12-3 or TRBV12-4 to TRBJ2-7; possibly TRBD1 for D (6 bases). The CDR3 length is 16 residues. V was shortened by 5 bases and J by 1 base, with 18 bases between the two germline ends. The DNA of the CDR3 is TGTGCCAGCAGTCCCCGCCAGGGGTCCCGGTCCTACGAGCAGTACTTC. Its translation is CASSPRQGSRSYEQYF.